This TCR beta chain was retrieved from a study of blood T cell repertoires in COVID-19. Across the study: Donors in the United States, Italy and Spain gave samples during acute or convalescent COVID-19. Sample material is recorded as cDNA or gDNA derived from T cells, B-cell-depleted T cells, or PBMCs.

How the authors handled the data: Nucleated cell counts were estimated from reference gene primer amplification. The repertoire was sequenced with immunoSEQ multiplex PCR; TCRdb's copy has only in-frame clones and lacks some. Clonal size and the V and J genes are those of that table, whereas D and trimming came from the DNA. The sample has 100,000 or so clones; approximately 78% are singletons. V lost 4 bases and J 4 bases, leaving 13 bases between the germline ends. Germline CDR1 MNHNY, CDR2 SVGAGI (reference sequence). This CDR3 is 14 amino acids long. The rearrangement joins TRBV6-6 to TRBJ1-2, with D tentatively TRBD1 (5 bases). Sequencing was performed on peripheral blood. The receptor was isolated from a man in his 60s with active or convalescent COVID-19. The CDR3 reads CASSSDSPGYGYTF. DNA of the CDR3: TGTGCCAGCAGTTCCGACAGCCCAGGCTATGGCTACACCTTC.